This is a list of T cell receptor beta chains from one sample in a study of blood T cell repertoires in COVID-19. Data came from immunoSEQ multiplex PCR; TCRdb stores just in-frame clones and leaves some out. The sample holds 88,000 or so clones, around 88% seen once. Material: PBMCs or T cells enriched from blood (not recorded which). These receptor sequences come from a woman between 45 and 60 years old with acute COVID-19. Both conserved end residues are part of each CDR3. D genes are given only for firm matches. Only part of the rows carry a size: once, few, many, or a class if the clone is expanded.

>TRBJ2-7|TRBV23-1|-|-
CASRTGQRGAGDEQYF
TGCGCCAGCAGGACTGGACAGCGTGGCGCCGGGGACGAGCAGTACTTC
>TRBJ1-3|TRBV7-9|-|-
CASSPTGSSGNTIYF
TGTGCCAGCAGCCCTACAGGATCCTCTGGAAACACCATATATTTT
>TRBJ2-7|TRBV30|TRBD2|-
CAWSPGGEASYEQYF
TGTGCCTGGAGTCCCGGGGGGGAGGCCTCCTACGAGCAGTACTTC
>TRBJ1-1|TRBV5-1|-|-
CASSKQGATEAFF
TGCGCCAGCAGCAAACAGGGAGCCACTGAAGCTTTCTTT
>TRBJ1-1|TRBV11-2|-|-
CASSLDPGLVTEAFF
TGTGCCAGCAGCTTAGACCCGGGACTTGTCACTGAAGCTTTCTTT
>TRBJ1-2|TRBV5-3|-|-
CARSLGAANYGYTF
TGTGCCAGAAGCCTAGGGGCCGCTAACTATGGCTACACCTTC
>TRBJ1-1|TRBV6-2/TRBV6-3|-|-
CASSYGDSNTEAFF
TGTGCCAGCAGTTACGGTGACAGCAACACTGAAGCTTTCTTT
>TRBJ2-3|TRBV7-8|TRBD1|-
CASSEGQGATDTQYF
TGTGCCAGCAGTGAGGGACAGGGTGCCACAGATACGCAGTATTTT
>TRBJ1-1|TRBV3-1/TRBV3-2|TRBD1|-
CASSQDRGMDTEAFF
TGTGCCAGCAGCCAAGACAGGGGGATGGACACTGAAGCTTTCTTT
>TRBJ1-2|TRBV5-1|TRBD1|-
CASRWGVMTGDYGYTF
TGCGCCAGCAGGTGGGGGGTTATGACAGGGGACTATGGCTACACCTTC
>TRBJ2-7|TRBV12-3/TRBV12-4|-|-
CASSLTRYEQYF
TGTGCCAGCAGTTTGACACGTTACGAGCAGTACTTC
>TRBJ2-2|TRBV2|TRBD1|-
CASRRQGTGELFF
TGTGCCAGCAGACGACAGGGGACCGGGGAGCTGTTTTTT
>TRBJ2-3|TRBV9|TRBD1|once
CASSHPIGTGDTDTQYF
TGTGCCAGCAGCCATCCCATTGGGACAGGGGACACAGATACGCAGTATTTT
>TRBJ1-6|TRBV12-3/TRBV12-4|-|-
CASSINNSPLHF
TGTGCCAGCAGCATCAATAATTCACCCCTCCACTTT
>TRBJ2-1|TRBV9|TRBD2|-
CASSVGLAGNNEQFF
TGTGCCAGCAGCGTAGGGCTAGCGGGCAACAATGAGCAGTTCTTC
>TRBJ2-7|TRBV7-9|-|medium-sized
CASSPDEQYF
TGTGCCAGCAGCCCCGACGAGCAGTACTTC